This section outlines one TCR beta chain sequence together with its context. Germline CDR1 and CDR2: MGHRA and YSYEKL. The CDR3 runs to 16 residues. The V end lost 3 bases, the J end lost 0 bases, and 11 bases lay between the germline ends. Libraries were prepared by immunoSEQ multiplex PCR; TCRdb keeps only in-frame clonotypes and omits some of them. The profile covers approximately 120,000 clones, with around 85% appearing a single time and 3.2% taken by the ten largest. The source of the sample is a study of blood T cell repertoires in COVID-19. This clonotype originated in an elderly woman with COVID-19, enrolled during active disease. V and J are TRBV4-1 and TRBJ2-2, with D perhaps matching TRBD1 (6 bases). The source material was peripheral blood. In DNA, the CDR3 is TGCGCCAGCAGCCAGACGGGACACCCGAACACCGGGGAGCTGTTTTTT. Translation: CASSQTGHPNTGELFF.